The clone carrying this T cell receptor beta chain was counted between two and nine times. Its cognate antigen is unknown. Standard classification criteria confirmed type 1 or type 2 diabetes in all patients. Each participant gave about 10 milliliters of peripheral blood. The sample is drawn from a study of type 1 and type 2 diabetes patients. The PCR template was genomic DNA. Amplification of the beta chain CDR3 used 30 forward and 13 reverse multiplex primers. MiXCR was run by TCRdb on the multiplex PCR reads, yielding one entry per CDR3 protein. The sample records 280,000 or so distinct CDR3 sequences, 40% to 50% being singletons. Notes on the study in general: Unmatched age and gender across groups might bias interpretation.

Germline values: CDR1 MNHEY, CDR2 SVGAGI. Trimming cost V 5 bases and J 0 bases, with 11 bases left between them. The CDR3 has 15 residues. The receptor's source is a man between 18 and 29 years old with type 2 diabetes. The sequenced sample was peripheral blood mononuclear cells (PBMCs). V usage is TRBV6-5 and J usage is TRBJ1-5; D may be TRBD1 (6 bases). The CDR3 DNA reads TGTGCCAGCAGTCAGGACAGCAATAGCAATCAGCCCCAGCATTTT. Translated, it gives CASSQDSNSNQPQHF.